This T cell receptor beta chain was retrieved from a study of shared clonotypes between healthy human individuals. About the study: Every donor yielded three CD4 naive, three CD4 memory, two CD8 naive and one CD8 memory plate.

In the naive CD8 group, cells lacked CD45RO and were positively selected for CCR7, so terminally differentiated effector memory CD45RA+ cells were left out. Genomic DNA of each subset was evenly split across several immunoSEQ plates. Using immunoSEQ multiplex PCR, the repertoire was profiled, and TCRdb retains in-frame clones only, with some absent. Of roughly 2,000,000 clones in the sample, just under 95% were seen once. The specimen sequenced was naive CD8+ T cells from PBMCs. The TCR comes from a man younger than 35 in good health. Some clones in this sample may be carry-over from other donors' samples.

Here the CDR3 DNA reads TGTGCCAGCAGCGTGAAGGGTATGGAGCAGTTCTTC. Translated: CASSVKGMEQFF. The J gene is TRBJ2-1, the V gene TRBV11-3; D unclear. From germline, CDR1 is SGHNT and CDR2 YENEEA. The CDR3 covers 12 residues. V lost 5 bases and J 10 bases, leaving 12 bases between the germline ends.